Sequencing of this T cell receptor (beta chain) was carried out in a study of technical replicates of blood from a handful of donors. After removal of 3 bases from V and 8 bases from J, the junction contained 7 bases not matched to a gene. The CDR3 totals 14 residues. Germline V CDR1 and CDR2: GTSNPN, SVGIG (reference sequence). Assay: immunoSEQ multiplex PCR; the TCRdb copy retains only in-frame clones and omits some. The sample includes around 70,000 clones, about 95% of them seen just once. Sequencing was performed on T cells isolated from PBMCs. This TCR was sampled from a human donor in good health. This chain connects TRBV30 to TRBJ1-3; TRBD1 matches at 10 bases. CDR3 in amino acids: CAWRRDRGVDTIYF. For the CDR3, the DNA is TGTGCCTGGAGACGGGACAGGGGTGTAGACACCATATATTTT. Drawing the rest from reference TRBV30 and TRBJ1-3, the complete variable domain is SQTIHQWPATLVQPVGSPLSLECTVEGTSNPNLYWYRQAAGRGLQLLFYSVGIGQISSEVPQNLSASRPQDRQFILSSKKLLLSDSGFYLCAWRRDRGVDTIYFGEGSWLTVV.